This entry lists 6 T cell receptor beta chains sequenced from one sample in a study of T-cell reconstitution after alpha-beta-depleted transplantation in children. The TCRbeta library incorporated unique molecular identifiers. TCRdb reanalysed the PCR reads using MiXCR and keeps one entry per CDR3 protein. The top ten hold roughly 5% of the sample, which has fewer than 1 million distinct CDR3 sequences, 15% to 20% seen once. This sample comprised PBMCs, mostly from graft donor cells, obtained 360 days after TCRalphabeta/CD19-depleted stem cell transplant. Receptors were obtained from a male patient between 5 and 17 years old who had a stem cell transplant for acute lymphoblastic leukemia, so the T cells may come from the graft donor.

Only a few counts were recorded for this clonotype. V gene TRBV30 combines with J gene TRBJ2-7; 7 positions match TRBD2. Per germline, CDR1 GTSNPN and CDR2 SVGIG (reference sequence). V lost 3 bases, J lost 6 bases, and 5 bases stayed unmatched. The CDR3 length is 12 residues. The CDR3: CAWREREFEQYF. The CDR3, as DNA: TGTGCCTGGAGGGAGCGGGAATTCGAGCAGTACTTC.

This clonotype was detected once. This chain uses TRBV11-2 with TRBJ2-7; TRBD1 or TRBD2 may be the D gene (5 bases each). CDR3 length equals 13 residues. Trimming pared 3 bases from V and 2 bases from J, leaving 8 bases between. CDR1 is SGHAT, CDR2 FQNNGV, per germline. CDR3 sequence: CASSFPGPYEQYF. As DNA, the CDR3 is TGTGCCAGCAGCTTTCCGGGACCCTACGAGCAGTACTTC.

In this sample, this clonotype turned up a few times. The rearrangement links TRBV27 to TRBJ2-3; maybe TRBD2 (7 bases). This CDR3 has 16 amino acids. Germline CDR1 and CDR2: MNHEY and SMNVEV (reference sequence). V shed 4 bases and J shed 0 bases, with 14 bases lying between them. DNA of the CDR3: TGTGCCAGCAGTTCCTTACGGGGGGCCAGCACAGATACGCAGTATTTT. This sequence encodes CASSSLRGASTDTQYF.

This chain links TRBV29-1 with TRBJ2-1; D call uncertain. The V and J ends lost 0 bases and 3 bases respectively, with 3 bases between them. This CDR3 comprises 12 residues. CDR1 and CDR2 (germline): SQVTM, ANQGSEA. CDR3 DNA sequence: TGCAGCGTTGAAGATAACTACAATGAGCAGTTCTTC. Protein sequence: CSVEDNYNEQFF.

A few counts support this clonotype. V gene TRBV5-1 combines with J gene TRBJ2-3; 11 bases fit TRBD2. With V trimmed by 5 bases and J by 4 bases, 6 bases remained unmatched. Germline CDR1 reads SGHRS; CDR2 reads YFSETQ. The CDR3 is made up of 15 amino acids. The CDR3 nucleotides are TGCGCCAGCAGATATGGACTAGCGGGCCCAGATACGCAGTATTTT. It yields the protein CASRYGLAGPDTQYF.

V and J are TRBV7-8 and TRBJ2-7, with 13 bases lining up with TRBD2. Germline assignment: CDR1 SGHVS and CDR2 FQNEAQ. There are 18 residues in the CDR3. V trimming: 1 base; J trimming: 6 bases; junction bases outside the gene matches: 12. This chain's CDR3 is CASSLGRGRTSGRGEQYF. The DNA of the CDR3 is TGTGCCAGCAGCTTAGGTAGGGGGCGGACTAGCGGGAGAGGCGAGCAGTACTTC.